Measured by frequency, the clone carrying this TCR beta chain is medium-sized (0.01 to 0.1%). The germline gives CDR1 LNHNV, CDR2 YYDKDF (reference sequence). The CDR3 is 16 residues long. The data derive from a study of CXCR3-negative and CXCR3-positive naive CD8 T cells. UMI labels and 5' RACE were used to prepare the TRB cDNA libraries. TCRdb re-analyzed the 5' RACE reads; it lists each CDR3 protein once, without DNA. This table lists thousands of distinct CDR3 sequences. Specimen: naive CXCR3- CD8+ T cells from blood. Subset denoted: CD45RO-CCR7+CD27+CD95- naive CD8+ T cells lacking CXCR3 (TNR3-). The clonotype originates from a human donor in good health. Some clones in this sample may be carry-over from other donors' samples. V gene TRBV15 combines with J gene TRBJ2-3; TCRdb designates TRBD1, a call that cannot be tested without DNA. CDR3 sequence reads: CATSEGRVEGTDTQYF.